The present T cell receptor beta chain was sequenced within a study of blood T cell repertoires in COVID-19. The CDR3 runs to 13 residues. Germline CDR1 and CDR2: MDHEN and SYDVKM. Unmatched junction bases numbered 4, after V lost 4 bases and J lost 6 bases. Study processing details: Cell counts per sample came from amplifying reference gene primers. Repertoires were generated with immunoSEQ multiplex PCR, while TCRdb's copy carries only in-frame clones and drops some. The V and J calls and clone size were taken over from that table, and D and trimming were inferred from the DNA. Here the sample spans 170,000 or so clones, roughly four fifths being singletons.

This sequence was found in a woman aged 70-85 years with COVID-19, enrolled during active disease. The sequenced sample consisted of peripheral blood. The chain is built from TRBV28 and TRBJ2-7, with 9 bases identical to TRBD2. In DNA form, the CDR3 reads TGTGCCAGCAGTTGGAATAGCGGGGGCGAGCAGTACTTC. This translates into CASSWNSGGEQYF. Based on the CDR3 plus reference TRBV28 and TRBJ2-7, the full variable domain is DVKVTQSSRYLVKRTGEKVFLECVQDMDHENMFWYRQDPGLGLRLIYFSYDVKMKEKGDIPEGYSVSREKKERFSLILESASTNQTSMYLCASSWNSGGEQYFGPGTRLTVT.